This is a list of T cell receptor beta chains from one sample in a study of T cell responses to AZD1222 COVID-19 vaccine. The table came from immunoSEQ multiplex PCR; TCRdb's copy has only in-frame clones and leaves some out. In the table there are approximately 120,000 clones, roughly nine tenths of which are singletons. The starting material was peripheral blood, obtained on day 0 of AZD1222 vaccination. These receptors originate from an adult in good health. CDR3s include the opening cysteine and the closing phenylalanine or tryptophan. Each record gives: D gene, J gene, V gene, clone size, CDR3 DNA, CDR3 protein. The D gene is left open where the match is weak. Rows give clone size only sometimes, using once, few, many, or a class for an expanded clone.

>NA|TRBJ1-3|TRBV7-9|NA
TGTGCCAGCAGCTTTGGCAGTTCTTTCTCTGGAAACACCATATATTTT
CASSFGSSFSGNTIYF
>TRBD1|TRBJ1-1|TRBV5-8|NA
TGTGCCAGCAGCTTGGGACAGGGGTACACTGAAGCTTTCTTT
CASSLGQGYTEAFF
>TRBD1|TRBJ1-4|TRBV29-1|NA
TGCAGCGTTGCCAGGGGGGCGGGTGAAAAACTGTTTTTT
CSVARGAGEKLFF
>NA|TRBJ2-7|TRBV23-1|NA
TGCGCCAGCAGTCGCGGGACAGACTACGAGCAGTACTTC
CASSRGTDYEQYF
>TRBD1|TRBJ2-5|TRBV3-1/TRBV3-2|NA
TGTGCCAGCAGCCCCGGACAGGGCCGAAACCAGTACTTC
CASSPGQGRNQYF
>NA|TRBJ1-5|TRBV4-3|NA
TGCGCCAGCAGCCAAGATACCCAGGGCGGGCAGCCCCAGCATTTT
CASSQDTQGGQPQHF
>TRBD2|TRBJ2-7|TRBV30|few
TGTGCCTGGAGTGGACTAGCGGGAGAGACCGAGCAGTACTTC
CAWSGLAGETEQYF
>NA|TRBJ2-5|TRBV3-1/TRBV3-2|NA
TGTGCCAGCAGCCAAGGCTGGCAAGAGACCCAGTACTTC
CASSQGWQETQYF
>TRBD1|TRBJ2-3|TRBV15|NA
TGTGCCACCAGCAGAGATTGGAGGCAGGGGGCGAAAGATACGCAGTATTTT
CATSRDWRQGAKDTQYF
>NA|TRBJ2-5|TRBV29-1|NA
TGCAGCGTAGAGACCCAGTACTTC
CSVETQYF
>TRBD1|TRBJ2-3|TRBV3-1/TRBV3-2|NA
TGTGCCAGCAGCCGCCGGACAGGGGCGGGTACGCAGTATTTT
CASSRRTGAGTQYF
>TRBD1|TRBJ1-4|TRBV9|NA
TGTGCCAGCAGTGGACAGGGGGGTGAAAAACTGTTTTTT
CASSGQGGEKLFF
>NA|TRBJ1-2|TRBV7-8|NA
TGTGCCAGCAGCTTAGCGCAGGGTCCCTATGGCTACACCTTC
CASSLAQGPYGYTF
>TRBD1|TRBJ2-7|TRBV6-5|NA
TGTGCCAGCGGGACAGGGACTTCCTACGAGCAGTACTTC
CASGTGTSYEQYF
>NA|TRBJ1-4|TRBV7-9|NA
TGTGCCAGCAGCATAGACCTAGAAACCCCAAAACTGTTTTTT
CASSIDLETPKLFF
>NA|TRBJ1-1|TRBV7-9|once
TGTGCCAGCAGCCCCTCTGTCCTCTGGAACACTGAAGCTTTCTTT
CASSPSVLWNTEAFF
>NA|TRBJ2-7|TRBV5-4|NA
TGTGCCAGCAGCCAGGGAGACTACGAGCAGTACTTC
CASSQGDYEQYF
>TRBD1|TRBJ2-1|TRBV9|NA
TGTGCCAGCAGCCCGAGACAGGGGACCTACAATGAGCAGTTCTTC
CASSPRQGTYNEQFF
>NA|TRBJ1-2|TRBV7-6|NA
TGTGCCAGCAGCTTAACTCCTGACTACACCTTC
CASSLTPDYTF
>NA|TRBJ1-2|TRBV5-8|NA
TGTGCCAGCAGCTTGACAGGCTATGGCTACACCTTC
CASSLTGYGYTF
>TRBD1|TRBJ2-5|TRBV7-2|NA
TGTGCCAGCAGCACGGAGACAGGGGTCCAAGAGACCCAGTACTTC
CASSTETGVQETQYF
>NA|TRBJ1-1|TRBV18|NA
TGTGCCAGCTCACCAAGGGAGGGGAACACTGAAGCTTTCTTT
CASSPREGNTEAFF
>NA|TRBJ2-7|TRBV18|NA
TGTGCCAGCTCACCACTTTCAGGGTTAGACGAGCAGTACTTC
CASSPLSGLDEQYF
>TRBD1|TRBJ1-6|TRBV28|once
TGTGCCAGCAGTAATACAGGGGGCAACTATAATTCACCCCTCCACTTT
CASSNTGGNYNSPLHF
>NA|TRBJ2-1|TRBV6-6|NA
TGTGCCAGCAGCCCCGCGACAGGAGGCAATGAGCAGTTCTTC
CASSPATGGNEQFF
>NA|TRBJ1-2|TRBV9|NA
TGTGCCAGCAGCGTAGGGGGAAATCTAGACTATGGCTACACCTTC
CASSVGGNLDYGYTF
>NA|TRBJ2-7|TRBV3-1/TRBV3-2|NA
TGTGCCAGCAGCCAAGGGGGTCGCGAGCAGTACTTC
CASSQGGREQYF
>NA|TRBJ1-3|TRBV6-6|NA
TGTGCCAATTCACATCCTGGAAACACCATATATTTT
CANSHPGNTIYF
>TRBD1|TRBJ2-1|TRBV7-7|NA
TGTGCTAGCAGTCTCTCAGGGGGCTACAATGAGCAGTTCTTC
CASSLSGGYNEQFF
>NA|TRBJ1-2|TRBV6-5|NA
TGTGCCAGCAAAAGGAGGGCAGACTATGGCTACACCTTC
CASKRRADYGYTF
>NA|TRBJ2-7|TRBV7-2|NA
TGTGCCAGCAGCTTAACATCCGGGTCCAGATACGAGCAGTACTTC
CASSLTSGSRYEQYF
>TRBD2|TRBJ2-5|TRBV7-6|NA
TGTGCCAGCAGCTTAATCCCTCTAGCGGGGGACTCACAAGAGACCCAGTACTTC
CASSLIPLAGDSQETQYF
>NA|TRBJ2-4|TRBV4-1|NA
TGCGCCAGCAGCCAAGATGGCCCACTAAACATTCAGTACTTC
CASSQDGPLNIQYF
>NA|TRBJ2-5|TRBV6-2/TRBV6-3|NA
TGTGCCAGCAGCAGCCCCCCGACAGTGGGGCAAGAGACCCAGTACTTC
CASSSPPTVGQETQYF
>NA|TRBJ1-6|TRBV18|NA
TGTGCCAGCTCGTCATCGGGTGACTATAATTCACCCCTCCACTTT
CASSSSGDYNSPLHF
>NA|TRBJ1-3|TRBV27|NA
TGTGCCAGCAGTCTCAGCTTCTCTGGAAACACCATATATTTT
CASSLSFSGNTIYF
>NA|TRBJ2-7|TRBV28|NA
TGTGCCAGCAGTTGGACCCGGCAGTACTTC
CASSWTRQYF
>NA|TRBJ2-3|TRBV19|NA
TGTGCCAGTAGTATAGGCGGAGGCACAGATACGCAGTATTTT
CASSIGGGTDTQYF
>NA|TRBJ2-5|TRBV21-1|NA
TGTGCCAGCGACCTCCTAAAAATAGGGCAAGAGACCCAGTACTTC
CASDLLKIGQETQYF
>TRBD1|TRBJ2-7|TRBV7-3|NA
TGTGCCAGCAGCTACTCCGGGACAGAAACGGAGGAGCAGTACTTC
CASSYSGTETEEQYF
>NA|TRBJ2-2|TRBV7-2|NA
TGTGCCAGCAGCTCTATATCCTCGGTCGGGGAGCTGTTTTTT
CASSSISSVGELFF
>TRBD2|TRBJ2-1|TRBV7-2|NA
TGTGCCAGCAGCCCAATGACTAGCGAATACAATGAGCAGTTCTTC
CASSPMTSEYNEQFF
>NA|TRBJ1-5|TRBV10-2|NA
TGCGCCAGCAGTGAGTCTGGTAGACCCATCAATCAGCCCCAGCATTTT
CASSESGRPINQPQHF
>NA|TRBJ1-2|TRBV5-6|NA
TGTGCCAGCAGCGGGGAGTTAGCTAACTATGGCTACACCTTC
CASSGELANYGYTF
>NA|TRBJ2-3|TRBV27|NA
TGTGCCAGCAGTTTAGCAGACGGGACTGGCACAGATACGCAGTATTTT
CASSLADGTGTDTQYF
>NA|TRBJ1-1|TRBV24-1|NA
TGTGCCACCAGTGACTGGGGCAGGGGATACCTGAACACTGAAGCTTTCTTT
CATSDWGRGYLNTEAFF
>NA|TRBJ1-1|TRBV10-3|NA
TGTGCCATCAGTGAAACAGCGAACACTGAAGCTTTCTTT
CAISETANTEAFF
>NA|TRBJ2-1|TRBV19|NA
TGTGCCAGTAGTATCACCGGGAGAGGGGGCGAGCAGTTCTTC
CASSITGRGGEQFF